This TCR beta chain was retrieved from a study of blood T cells in healthy people across ages. This clonotype was picked up one time. Antigen unknown. It was with a sample-barcoded 5' primer and a J-beta primer mix that a second PCR of roughly 6 to 12 cycles was run. One entry per CDR3 protein, called by TCRdb with MiXCR from the 5' RACE reads. The sample lists fewer than 900,000 distinct CDR3 sequences; 43% were seen once. Study-level points and caveats: With age, beta diversity per million T cells declined roughly linearly, significantly by about 37. Unsorted PBMC input precluded a conclusive naive versus antigen-experienced comparison. Diversity was higher, and naive CD4+ cells more numerous, in long-lived donors than in aged donors.

In terms of origin and age, donors were healthy Caucasian individuals from Russia aged about 6 to 90. This CDR3 is 13 amino acids long. Per the germline V gene, CDR1 is SGDLS and CDR2 is YYNGEE. Trimming shortened V by 3 bases and J by 1 base, and 7 bases separated the two germline ends. The origin of this receptor is a woman aged 60-70 years in good health. J is TRBJ1-1 and V is TRBV9; D is unclear. Specimen: blood. Written as DNA, the CDR3 is TGTGCCAGCAGCGGTCGGGGGAACACTGAAGCTTTCTTT. Translating gives CASSGRGNTEAFF. The full variable domain, its missing parts supplied by reference TRBV9 and TRBJ1-1, is DSGVTQTPKHLITATGQRVTLRCSPRSGDLSVYWYQQSLDQGLQFLIQYYNGEERAKGNILERFSAQQFPDLHSELNLSSLELGDSALYFCASSGRGNTEAFFGQGTRLTVV.